The clone carrying this T cell receptor (beta chain) has only a few counts. Then a second PCR, running roughly 6 to 12 cycles, was carried out with a sample-barcoded 5' primer and a J-beta primer mix. MiXCR, run by TCRdb on the 5' RACE reads, gives a single entry per CDR3 protein. The table lists roughly 1.9 million distinct CDR3 sequences, approximately 40% of them singletons. The source of the sample is a study of blood T cells in healthy people across ages. The V gene's germline CDR1 is SGDLS and CDR2 YYNGEE. This CDR3 has 14 residues. The germline V and J ends were trimmed by 6 bases and 6 bases, with 16 bases remaining between them.

This sequence was found in a human donor in good health. Sequencing used blood. The V gene is TRBV9, the J gene TRBJ2-1; maybe TRBD2 (5 bases). CDR3 region: CASNFDPSPNEQFF. As DNA, the CDR3 is TGTGCCAGCAATTTCGACCCTAGCCCCAATGAGCAGTTCTTC. The variable domain in full, with the rest retrieved from reference TRBV9 and TRBJ2-1, is DSGVTQTPKHLITATGQRVTLRCSPRSGDLSVYWYQQSLDQGLQFLIQYYNGEERAKGNILERFSAQQFPDLHSELNLSSLELGDSALYFCASNFDPSPNEQFFGPGTRLTVL.